A selection of T cell receptor beta chains follows, all from one sample in a study of OX40 agonist ivuxolimab in advanced cancers. Here immunoSEQ multiplex PCR was the method, and the copy in TCRdb shows in-frame clones only, minus some. The data contain roughly 71,000 clones, about 85% of them singletons. The sequences come from CD4+ or CD8+ T cells sorted from blood, collected in a trial of the OX40 agonist ivuxolimab. Receptors were obtained from an adult with an advanced solid tumor such as melanoma, head and neck, liver or kidney cancer. Each CDR3 is given with its conserved first and last residue. The order of the fields is J gene, CDR3 length, V gene, clone size, D gene, CDR3 DNA, CDR3 protein. A D gene is named only where the DNA matches it firmly. A row's size may be missing; if present it is once, few, many or a size class.

TRBJ2-1	13	TRBV10-1	NA	TRBD2	TGCGCCAGCAGCCGACTAGCGGGAGGCGAGCAGTTCTTC	CASSRLAGGEQFF
TRBJ1-1	13	TRBV5-8	NA	NA	TGTGCCAGCAGCTTGGTCGAAGGAACGAAAGCTTTCTTT	CASSLVEGTKAFF
TRBJ2-5	15	TRBV7-2	NA	NA	TGTGCCAGCAGCTTAGCGGGTGAGGGCTCGGGGACCCAGTACTTC	CASSLAGEGSGTQYF
TRBJ2-1	16	TRBV5-1	NA	NA	TGCGCCAGCAGCTTGGCCCCGGGGACTCTTCACAATGAGCAGTTCTTC	CASSLAPGTLHNEQFF
TRBJ2-7	15	TRBV18	NA	TRBD1	TGTGCCAGCTCACCCTTGGACAGGGTTGCCTACGAGCAGTACTTC	CASSPLDRVAYEQYF
TRBJ1-1	16	TRBV27	NA	NA	TGTGCCAGCAGTTTATGGCGACAAAAAAGGAAAACTGAAGCTTTCTTT	CASSLWRQKRKTEAFF
TRBJ2-3	15	TRBV18	NA	NA	TGTGCCAGCTCACCCTATACGGAGATCACAGATACGCAGTATTTT	CASSPYTEITDTQYF
TRBJ2-7	12	TRBV19	NA	NA	TGTGCCAGTAGTTTTCTTCTCGGGGAGCAGTACTTC	CASSFLLGEQYF
TRBJ2-5	16	TRBV7-2	once	NA	TGTGCCAGCAGCTTAGCTCCGAGGGGGTGGGGAGAGACCCAGTACTTC	CASSLAPRGWGETQYF
TRBJ2-2	13	TRBV19	NA	NA	TGTGCCAGTAGTAACAGGGAGATCGGGGAGCTGTTTTTT	CASSNREIGELFF
TRBJ2-5	14	TRBV29-1	NA	TRBD1	TGCAGCGCCCCCCTTCGGGACAGAGGGGAGACCCAGTACTTC	CSAPLRDRGETQYF
TRBJ1-6	12	TRBV7-2	NA	NA	TGTGCCAGCAGCTTTGGACGCTCACCCCTCCACTTT	CASSFGRSPLHF
TRBJ1-5	13	TRBV27	NA	TRBD1	TGTGCCAGTCGGGCGGACAGGAATCAGCCCCAGCATTTT	CASRADRNQPQHF
TRBJ1-5	15	TRBV4-2	NA	NA	TGTGCCAGCAGCCAAGAGAGGGGGAGCAATCAGCCCCAGCATTTT	CASSQERGSNQPQHF
TRBJ2-4	14	TRBV28	NA	NA	TGTGCCAGCGGCCAAGGGGGAGTCAAAAACATTCAGTACTTC	CASGQGGVKNIQYF
TRBJ1-2	14	TRBV6-5	NA	NA	TGTGCCAGCAGCCGCCCCCCCGTCCAGGATGGCTACACCTTC	CASSRPPVQDGYTF
TRBJ1-2	13	TRBV19	many	NA	TGTGCCAGTAGCACTGGCAACAACTATGGCTACACCTTC	CASSTGNNYGYTF
TRBJ2-5	15	TRBV5-1	NA	TRBD1	TGCGCCAGCAGCCTGGACGGGACAGCTGAAGAGACCCAGTACTTC	CASSLDGTAEETQYF
TRBJ2-3	15	TRBV2	NA	NA	TGTGCCACCTCCCTCGGTGACAGTGGGACAGATACGCAGTATTTT	CATSLGDSGTDTQYF
TRBJ2-7	15	TRBV4-3	NA	TRBD2	TGCGCCAGCAGCTCCCGACTAGCGGGGGGGCACGAGCAGTACTTC	CASSSRLAGGHEQYF
TRBJ1-2	15	TRBV30	few	NA	TGTGCCTGGAGTTCCGGACCGGGCTCGAGCTATGGCTACACCTTC	CAWSSGPGSSYGYTF
TRBJ2-5	18	TRBV5-8	few	TRBD1	TGTGCCAGCACCTTCGACTATGGGGGAGACAGGGGGCGAGAGACCCAGTACTTC	CASTFDYGGDRGRETQYF
TRBJ2-1	16	TRBV7-6	once	TRBD2	TGTGCCAGCAGCTTAGGGGGGACTAGCGGGCAGAATGAGCAGTTCTTC	CASSLGGTSGQNEQFF
TRBJ2-7	17	TRBV11-2	NA	NA	TGTGCCAGCAGCTGGTCCACCGGGGGGCAGGCGGCCTCCGAGCAGTACTTC	CASSWSTGGQAASEQYF
TRBJ1-2	15	TRBV4-1	NA	TRBD1	TGCGCCAGCAGCCAACCAGACAGGGGAGGCTATGGCTACACCTTC	CASSQPDRGGYGYTF
TRBJ2-2	13	TRBV5-6	NA	NA	TGTGCCAGCAGCTACGGGCGTTCCGGGGAGCTGTTTTTT	CASSYGRSGELFF